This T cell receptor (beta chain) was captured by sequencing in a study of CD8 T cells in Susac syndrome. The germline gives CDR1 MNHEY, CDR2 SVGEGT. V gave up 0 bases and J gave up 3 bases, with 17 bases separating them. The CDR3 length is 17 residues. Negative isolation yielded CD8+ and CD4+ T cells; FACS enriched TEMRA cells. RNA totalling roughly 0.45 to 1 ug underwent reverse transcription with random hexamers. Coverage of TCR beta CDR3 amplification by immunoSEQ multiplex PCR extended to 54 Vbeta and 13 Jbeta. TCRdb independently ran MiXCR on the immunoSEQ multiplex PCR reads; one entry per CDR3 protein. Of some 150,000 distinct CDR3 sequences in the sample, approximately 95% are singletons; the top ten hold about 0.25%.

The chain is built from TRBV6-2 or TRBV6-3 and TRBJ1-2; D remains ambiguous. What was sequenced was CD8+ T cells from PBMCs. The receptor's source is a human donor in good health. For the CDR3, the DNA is TGTGCCAGCAGTTACTCGAAATCGGGGAGTTACTACTATGGCTACACCTTC. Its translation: CASSYSKSGSYYYGYTF.